One sample yielded the 14 T cell receptor beta chains listed below, sequenced in a study of human thymus T cells. Resections obtained during corrective heart surgery supplied the thymus tissue. The table came from immunoSEQ multiplex PCR; TCRdb's copy has only in-frame clones and leaves some out. The data show roughly 120,000 clones, with around 94% seen just once and less than 0.03% held by the top ten. The material sequenced was thymus tissue. Every receptor here comes from a boy in the first two years of life with a congenital heart defect but otherwise immunologically healthy.

The CDR3 sequence: CASSLVGRPLDNEQFF. The CDR3 DNA sequence: TGTGCCAGCAGCTTAGTAGGCCGCCCCCTCGACAATGAGCAGTTCTTC. The genes are TRBV7-8 and TRBJ2-1; unclear D gene. The V end was cut by 1 base, the J end by 5 bases, with 15 bases between. CDR1 SGHVS and CDR2 FQNEAQ come from the germline V gene. This CDR3 is 16 amino acids long.

The J gene is TRBJ1-1, the V gene TRBV9, with TRBD1 matching 7 bases. Germline V gene sequence: CDR1 SGDLS, CDR2 YYNGEE. The CDR3 length is 12 residues. With 3 bases clipped from V and 6 bases from J, the junction kept 2 bases outside the gene matches. The CDR3 sequence: CASSAGQAEAFF. CDR3 bases: TGTGCCAGCAGCGCCGGACAGGCTGAAGCTTTCTTT.

V gene TRBV4-2 combines with J gene TRBJ1-2, with 9 bases fitting TRBD1. CDR3 size: 16 residues. The germline CDR1 and CDR2 sequences are LGHNA and YNFKEQ. The V and J ends lost 1 base and 2 bases, in that order; junction bases with no gene match: 5. The CDR3 is CASSQGGTGPNYGYTF. The CDR3 DNA reads as TGTGCCAGCAGCCAAGGGGGGACAGGGCCGAACTATGGCTACACCTTC.

This chain links TRBV10-3 with TRBJ1-2, with D perhaps TRBD1 (5 bases). CDR3 length: 15 residues. Germline V gene lookup returns CDR1 ENHRY and CDR2 SYGVKD. Trimming pared 9 bases from V and 0 bases from J, leaving 17 bases between. CDR3 nucleotide sequence: TGTGCCATGTCAGGGACCCCCACGACTAACTATGGCTACACCTTC. This gives the protein CAMSGTPTTNYGYTF.

This chain links TRBV6-5 with TRBJ1-2, with D unresolved. Germline CDR1 reads MNHEY; CDR2 reads SVGAGI. The V end was cut by 2 bases, the J end by 4 bases, with 14 bases between. The CDR3 runs 15 residues. The CDR3 spells CASSYVTGLAYGYTF. CDR3 nucleotide sequence: TGTGCCAGCAGTTACGTTACGGGCCTAGCCTATGGCTACACCTTC.

In DNA form, the CDR3 reads TGCGCCAGCAGCCATCCCCACCGGGGGGGCCTAAAAGGGGACGGGGAGCTGTTTTTT. It codes for CASSHPHRGGLKGDGELFF. This chain joins TRBV4-1 and TRBJ2-2, with 8 bases matching TRBD2. The CDR3 consists of 19 residues. Germline V gene data show CDR1 as MGHRA and CDR2 as YSYEKL. Trimming removed 3 bases from V and 7 bases from J; junction bases left unmatched: 19.

The J gene is TRBJ1-1, the V gene TRBV19; 7 bases line up with TRBD1. Losses at the gene ends were 6 bases for V and 7 bases for J; bases not matched to a gene: 5. Germline V gives CDR1 LNHDA, CDR2 SQIVND (reference sequence). The CDR3 extends over 12 amino acids. The CDR3 region has the DNA TGTGCCAGTAGGGACAGGCTCTTTGAAGCTTTCTTT. Translating it yields CASRDRLFEAFF. The full variable domain, with the rest looked up from reference TRBV19 and TRBJ1-1, is DGGITQSPKYLFRKEGQNVTLSCEQNLNHDAMYWYRQDPGQGLRLIYYSQIVNDFQKGDIAEGYSVSREKKESFPLTVTSAQKNPTAFYLCASRDRLFEAFFGQGTRLTVV.

The gene calls are TRBV7-8 and TRBJ1-1; D perhaps matches TRBD1 (5 bases). This CDR3 region has 14 residues. Germline-derived CDR1 and CDR2 are SGHVS and FQNEAQ. Trimming left V 5 bases short and J 4 bases short, with 14 bases between. The CDR3 region is CASSPGTVSTEAFF. The DNA for the CDR3 is TGTGCCAGCAGCCCCGGGACCGTATCCACTGAAGCTTTCTTT.

J is TRBJ1-5 and V is TRBV4-3; D not resolved. CDR3 length: 12 residues. The V end was cut by 4 bases, the J end by 5 bases, with 6 bases between. Germline CDR1 LGHNA, CDR2 YSLEER. In DNA form, the CDR3 reads TGCGCCAGCAGCCCCCAGGATCAGCCCCAGCATTTT. This sequence encodes CASSPQDQPQHF.

The genes are TRBV10-2 and TRBJ2-1, with 8 bases aligning to TRBD1. The V gene end was trimmed by 3 bases and the J gene end by 8 bases; junction bases not matched to a gene: 15. Germline V lookup: CDR1 WSHSY, CDR2 SAAADI. The CDR3 spans 17 residues. In nucleotides, the CDR3 is TGCGCCAGCAGTGAATTAGTAAGGACAGGGATAAGGGATGAGCAGTTCTTC. Amino acid sequence: CASSELVRTGIRDEQFF.

This sequence joins TRBV9 and TRBJ2-1; D is uncertain. The V gene's germline CDR1 is SGDLS and CDR2 YYNGEE. This CDR3 has 14 amino acids. The V and J ends lost 2 bases and 7 bases respectively, with 13 bases between them. The CDR3 DNA is TGTGCCAGCAGCGTTGCATCCCCCGGAAATGAGCAGTTCTTC. Translated, it gives CASSVASPGNEQFF. Full variable domain (remainder filled in from reference TRBV9 and TRBJ2-1): DSGVTQTPKHLITATGQRVTLRCSPRSGDLSVYWYQQSLDQGLQFLIQYYNGEERAKGNILERFSAQQFPDLHSELNLSSLELGDSALYFCASSVASPGNEQFFGPGTRLTVL.

V is TRBV6-6 and J is TRBJ1-1; D may be TRBD1 (5 bases). Trimming left V 2 bases short and J 6 bases short, with 19 bases between. The CDR3 is 16 residues long. Germline V gives CDR1 MNHNY, CDR2 SVGAGI (reference sequence). The CDR3 DNA reads as TGTGCCAGCAGTTACCACTTCGGACGGGGCGAACCTGAAGCTTTCTTT. Residues: CASSYHFGRGEPEAFF.

Here the CDR3 reads CASTPTGSSYEQYF. Here the CDR3 DNA reads TGTGCCAGCACCCCGACAGGGAGCTCCTACGAGCAGTACTTC. The chain links TRBV6-6 to TRBJ2-7; 7 positions agree with TRBD1. V dropped 7 bases and J dropped 0; count of bases not matched to a gene: 6. The CDR3 loop spans 14 amino acids. The germline V gene has CDR1 MNHNY and CDR2 SVGAGI (reference sequence).

The chain links TRBV28 to TRBJ2-1; 12 bases are shared with TRBD2. The V and J ends lost 3 bases and 2 bases, in that order; junction bases with no gene match: 5. In germline, CDR1 is MDHEN, CDR2 SYDVKM. This CDR3 comprises 17 residues. The CDR3, as DNA: TGTGCCAGCAGTTTGATCGGACTAGCGGGGACCTACAATGAGCAGTTCTTC. Translated: CASSLIGLAGTYNEQFF.